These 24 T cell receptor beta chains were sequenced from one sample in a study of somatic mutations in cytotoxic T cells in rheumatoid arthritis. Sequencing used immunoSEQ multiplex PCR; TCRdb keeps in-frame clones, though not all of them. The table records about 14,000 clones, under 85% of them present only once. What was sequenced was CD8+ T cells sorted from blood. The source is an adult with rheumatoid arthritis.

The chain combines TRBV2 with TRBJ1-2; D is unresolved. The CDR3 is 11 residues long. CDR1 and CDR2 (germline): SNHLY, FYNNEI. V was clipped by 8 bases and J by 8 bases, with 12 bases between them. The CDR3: CASGVLKGYTF. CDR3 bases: TGTGCCAGCGGGGTCCTTAAGGGCTACACCTTC.

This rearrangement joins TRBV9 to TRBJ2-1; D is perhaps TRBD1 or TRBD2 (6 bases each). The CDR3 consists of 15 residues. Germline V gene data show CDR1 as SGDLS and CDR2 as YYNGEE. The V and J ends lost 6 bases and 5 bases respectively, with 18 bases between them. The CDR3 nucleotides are TGTGCCAGCACCCCCAGGGGCGGGGTTCACAATGAGCAGTTCTTC. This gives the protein CASTPRGGVHNEQFF.

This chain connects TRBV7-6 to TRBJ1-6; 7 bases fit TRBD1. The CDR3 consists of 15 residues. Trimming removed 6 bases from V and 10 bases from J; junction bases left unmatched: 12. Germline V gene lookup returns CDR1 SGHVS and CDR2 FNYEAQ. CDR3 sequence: CASSQLTGAGSPLHF. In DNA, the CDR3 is TGTGCCAGCAGTCAACTAACAGGGGCCGGATCACCCCTCCACTTT. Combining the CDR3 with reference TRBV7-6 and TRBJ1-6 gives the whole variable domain GAGVSQSPRYKVTKRGQDVALRCDPISGHVSLYWYRQALGQGPEFLTYFNYEAQQDKSGLPNDRFSAERPEGSISTLTIQRTEQRDSAMYRCASSQLTGAGSPLHFGNGTRLTVT.

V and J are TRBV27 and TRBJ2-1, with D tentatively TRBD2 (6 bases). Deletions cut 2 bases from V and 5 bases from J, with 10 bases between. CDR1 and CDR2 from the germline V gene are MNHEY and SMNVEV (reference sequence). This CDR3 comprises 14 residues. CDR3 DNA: TGTGCCAGCAGTTTAGCGGGGAATCACAATGAGCAGTTCTTC. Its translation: CASSLAGNHNEQFF.

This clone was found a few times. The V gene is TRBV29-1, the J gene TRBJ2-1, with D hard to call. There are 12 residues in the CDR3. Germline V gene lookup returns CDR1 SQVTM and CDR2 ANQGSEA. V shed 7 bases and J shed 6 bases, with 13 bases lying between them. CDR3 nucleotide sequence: TGCAGCGCAACAATCCGTCCCAATGAGCAGTTCTTC. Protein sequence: CSATIRPNEQFF.

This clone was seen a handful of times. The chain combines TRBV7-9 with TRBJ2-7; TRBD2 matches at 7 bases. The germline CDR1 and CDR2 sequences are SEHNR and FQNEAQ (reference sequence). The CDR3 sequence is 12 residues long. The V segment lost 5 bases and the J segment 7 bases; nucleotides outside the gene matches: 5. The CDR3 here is CASSPAGGEQYF. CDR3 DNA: TGTGCCAGCAGCCCGGCCGGGGGGGAGCAGTACTTC.

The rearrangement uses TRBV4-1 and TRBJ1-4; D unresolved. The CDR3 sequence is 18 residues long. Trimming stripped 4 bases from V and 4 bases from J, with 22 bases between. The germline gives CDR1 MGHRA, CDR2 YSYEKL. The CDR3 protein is CASSREDPLSPYNEKLFF. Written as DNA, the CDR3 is TGCGCCAGCAGCCGCGAGGACCCCTTATCCCCATATAATGAAAAACTGTTTTTT.

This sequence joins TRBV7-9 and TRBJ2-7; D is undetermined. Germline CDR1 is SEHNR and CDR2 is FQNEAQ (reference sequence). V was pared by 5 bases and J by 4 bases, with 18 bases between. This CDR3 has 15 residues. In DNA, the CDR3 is TGTGCCAGCAGCCCTCCGCCAAGGATTGGGTACGAGCAGTACTTC. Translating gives CASSPPPRIGYEQYF.

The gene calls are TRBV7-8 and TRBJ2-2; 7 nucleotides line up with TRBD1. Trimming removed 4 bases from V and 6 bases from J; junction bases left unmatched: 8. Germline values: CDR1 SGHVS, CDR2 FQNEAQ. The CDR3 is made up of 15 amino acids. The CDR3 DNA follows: TGTGCCAGCAGCTCTCGACAGGGACGCGCCGGGGAGCTGTTTTTT. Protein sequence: CASSSRQGRAGELFF.

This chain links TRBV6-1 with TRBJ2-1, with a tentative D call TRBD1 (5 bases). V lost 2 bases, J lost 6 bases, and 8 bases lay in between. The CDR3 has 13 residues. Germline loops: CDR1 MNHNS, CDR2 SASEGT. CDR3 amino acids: CASSERGTNEQFF. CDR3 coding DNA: TGTGCCAGCAGTGAAAGGGGAACCAATGAGCAGTTCTTC.

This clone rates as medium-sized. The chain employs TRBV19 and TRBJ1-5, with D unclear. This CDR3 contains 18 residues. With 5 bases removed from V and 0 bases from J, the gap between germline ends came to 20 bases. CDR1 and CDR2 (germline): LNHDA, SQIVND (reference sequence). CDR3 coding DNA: TGTGCCAGTAGTCAAGATCGGACGGTGAGCTATAGCAATCAGCCCCAGCATTTT. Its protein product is CASSQDRTVSYSNQPQHF.

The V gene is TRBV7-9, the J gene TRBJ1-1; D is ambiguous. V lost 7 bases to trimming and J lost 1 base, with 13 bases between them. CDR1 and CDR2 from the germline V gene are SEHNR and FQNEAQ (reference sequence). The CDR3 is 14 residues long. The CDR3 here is CASTTPRGNTEAFF. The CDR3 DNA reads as TGTGCCAGCACCACCCCACGGGGGAACACTGAAGCTTTCTTT.

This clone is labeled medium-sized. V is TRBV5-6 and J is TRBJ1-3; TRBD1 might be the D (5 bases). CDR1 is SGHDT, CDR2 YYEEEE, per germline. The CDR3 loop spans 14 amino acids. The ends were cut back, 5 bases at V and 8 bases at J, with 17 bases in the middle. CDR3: CASSFWGTEDTIYF. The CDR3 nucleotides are TGTGCCAGCAGTTTTTGGGGGACCGAGGACACCATATATTTT.

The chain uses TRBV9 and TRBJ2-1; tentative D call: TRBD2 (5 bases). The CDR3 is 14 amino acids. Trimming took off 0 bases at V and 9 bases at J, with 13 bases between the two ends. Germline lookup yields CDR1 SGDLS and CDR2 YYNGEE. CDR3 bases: TGTGCCAGCAGCGTAGCTGTTGGAGGAACTGAGCAGTTCTTC. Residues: CASSVAVGGTEQFF.

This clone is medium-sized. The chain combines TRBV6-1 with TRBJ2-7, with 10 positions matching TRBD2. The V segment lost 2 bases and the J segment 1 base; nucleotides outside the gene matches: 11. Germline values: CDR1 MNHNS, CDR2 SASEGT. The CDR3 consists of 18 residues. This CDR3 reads CASSEFVPTSGVSYEQYV. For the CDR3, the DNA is TGTGCCAGCAGTGAATTTGTTCCCACTAGCGGGGTGTCCTACGAGCAGTACGTC.

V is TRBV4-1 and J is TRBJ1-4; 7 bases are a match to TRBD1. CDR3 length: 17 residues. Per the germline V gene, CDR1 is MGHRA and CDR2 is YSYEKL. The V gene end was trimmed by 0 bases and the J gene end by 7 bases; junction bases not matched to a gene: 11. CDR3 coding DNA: TGCGCCAGCAGCCAAGATATCGCAGGGGGTGTTGGTGAAAAACTGTTTTTT. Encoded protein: CASSQDIAGGVGEKLFF.

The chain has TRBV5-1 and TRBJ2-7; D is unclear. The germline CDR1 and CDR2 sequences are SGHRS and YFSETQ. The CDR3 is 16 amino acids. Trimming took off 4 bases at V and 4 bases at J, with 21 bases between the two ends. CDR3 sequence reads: CASSPGGVAGEYEQYV. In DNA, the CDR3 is TGCGCCAGCAGCCCCGGTGGGGTGGCAGGAGAGTACGAGCAGTACGTC.

The CDR3 DNA reads as TGTGCCAGCAGTTACTTGGGACAGGGCTATGGCTACACCTTC. It codes for CASSYLGQGYGYTF. The V and J genes are TRBV6-5 and TRBJ1-2; 9 bases fit TRBD1. The germline CDR1 and CDR2 sequences are MNHEY and SVGAGI. This CDR3 has 14 amino acids. Trimming took 1 base from V and 4 from J; bases not matched to a gene: 1.

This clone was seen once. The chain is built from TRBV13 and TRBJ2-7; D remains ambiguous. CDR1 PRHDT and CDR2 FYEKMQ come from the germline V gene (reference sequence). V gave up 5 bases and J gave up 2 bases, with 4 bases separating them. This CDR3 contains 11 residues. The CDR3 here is CASSTTYEQYF. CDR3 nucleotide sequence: TGTGCCAGCAGCACAACCTACGAGCAGTACTTC.

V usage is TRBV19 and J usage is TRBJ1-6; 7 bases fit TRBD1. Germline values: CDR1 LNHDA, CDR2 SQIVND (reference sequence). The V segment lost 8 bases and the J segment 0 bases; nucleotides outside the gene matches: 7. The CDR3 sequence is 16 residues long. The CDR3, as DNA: TGTGCCAGTCGGGACAGTCAGAGCTCCTATAATTCACCCCTCCACTTT. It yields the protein CASRDSQSSYNSPLHF.

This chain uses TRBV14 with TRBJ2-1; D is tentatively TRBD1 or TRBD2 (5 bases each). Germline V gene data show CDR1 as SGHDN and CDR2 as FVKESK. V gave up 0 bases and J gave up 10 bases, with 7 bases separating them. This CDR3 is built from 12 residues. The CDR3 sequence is CASSQDWGEQFF. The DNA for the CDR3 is TGTGCCAGCAGCCAAGACTGGGGGGAGCAGTTCTTC.

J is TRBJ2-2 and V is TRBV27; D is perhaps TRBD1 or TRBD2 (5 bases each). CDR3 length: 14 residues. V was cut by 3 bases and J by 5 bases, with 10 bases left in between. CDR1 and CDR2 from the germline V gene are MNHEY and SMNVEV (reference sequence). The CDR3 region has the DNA TGTGCCAGCAGTTTTGTGGGGGTAACCGGGGAGCTGTTTTTT. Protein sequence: CASSFVGVTGELFF.

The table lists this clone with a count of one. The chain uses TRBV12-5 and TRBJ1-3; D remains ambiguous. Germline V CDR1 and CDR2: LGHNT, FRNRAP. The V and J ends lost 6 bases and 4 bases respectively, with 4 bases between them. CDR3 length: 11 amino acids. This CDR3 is CASGSGNTIYF. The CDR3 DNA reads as TGTGCTAGTGGGAGCGGAAACACCATATATTTT.

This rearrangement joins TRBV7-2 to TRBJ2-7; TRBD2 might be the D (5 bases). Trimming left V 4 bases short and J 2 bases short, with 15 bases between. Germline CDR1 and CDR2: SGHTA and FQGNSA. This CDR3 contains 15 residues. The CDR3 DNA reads TGTGCCAGCAGCTGGGCTAGCCAGTTTCCCTACGAGCAGTACTTC. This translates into CASSWASQFPYEQYF. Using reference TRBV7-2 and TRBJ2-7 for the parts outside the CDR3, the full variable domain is GAGVSQSPSNKVTEKGKDVELRCDPISGHTALYWYRQSLGQGLEFLIYFQGNSAPDKSGLPSDRFSAERTGGSVSTLTIQRTQQEDSAVYLCASSWASQFPYEQYFGPGTRLTVT.